This is a list of T cell receptor beta chains from one sample in a study of stem cell transplantation in POMP-related autoinflammatory disease. Some clones are missing from TCRdb's copy, which holds only in-frame ones; the method was immunoSEQ multiplex PCR. There are tens of thousands of clones in the sample; approximately 90% occur only once, and about 0.71% lies in the top ten. The sample here was CD4+ T cells from PBMCs, taken after stem cell transplantation. These receptors were obtained from a human patient with POMP-related autoinflammation and immune dysregulation (PRAID). Some T cells may trace back to the graft donor. CDR3s include the opening cysteine and the closing phenylalanine or tryptophan. Fields, in order: D gene, CDR3 length, clone size, V gene, J gene, CDR3 DNA, CDR3 protein. D genes are given only for firm matches. Expanded clones get a size class; other rows say once, few or many, or leave the size out.

-,15,-,TRBV7-2,TRBJ1-2,TGTGCCAGCAGCCGGAATTACGGGCAGGGGAGAGGCTACACCTTC,CASSRNYGQGRGYTF
TRBD1,15,-,TRBV7-9,TRBJ1-3,TGTGCCAGCAGCCCCCACAGGGGCCCTGGAAACACCATATATTTT,CASSPHRGPGNTIYF
-,16,few,TRBV5-1,TRBJ1-6,TGCGCCAGCAGCTTAAGGCCGGACACGGAGGGCGCACCCCTCCACTTT,CASSLRPDTEGAPLHF
TRBD1,19,-,TRBV4-1,TRBJ1-2,TGCGCCAGCAGCTTCGGGCGAGTAGGGGGCCGATCTACCACCTATGGCTACACCTTC,CASSFGRVGGRSTTYGYTF
-,13,-,TRBV2,TRBJ1-1,TGTGCCAGGGGGAGCTTGAGAGGGACTGAAGCTTTCTTT,CARGSLRGTEAFF
TRBD2,18,-,TRBV3-1/TRBV3-2,TRBJ2-2,TGTGCCAGCAGCCAAGGGGGAGGGGCGAGGGCGAACACCGGGGAGCTGTTTTTT,CASSQGGGARANTGELFF
-,11,-,TRBV7-3,TRBJ1-1,TGTGCCAGCAGCCTGAACACTGAAGCTTTCTTT,CASSLNTEAFF
-,12,-,TRBV12-3/TRBV12-4,TRBJ1-5,TGTGCCAGCACTTGGAGGGATCAGCCCCAGCATTTT,CASTWRDQPQHF
-,13,-,TRBV29-1,TRBJ2-5,TGCAGCGTTGCCAGCGGCAACCAAGAGACCCAGTACTTC,CSVASGNQETQYF
-,16,-,TRBV19,TRBJ1-5,TGTGCCAGTAGTATAGGTCCAGGCTATAGCAATCAGCCCCAGCATTTT,CASSIGPGYSNQPQHF
-,11,-,TRBV6-5,TRBJ2-5,TGTGCCAGCACCGACAGAGAGACCCAGTACTTC,CASTDRETQYF
TRBD2,15,-,TRBV7-9,TRBJ2-3,TGTGCCAGCAGCCCCCTAGCGGGGCCCACAGATACGCAGTATTTT,CASSPLAGPTDTQYF
TRBD1,18,-,TRBV4-1,TRBJ1-5,TGCGCCAGCAGCCCCGGACAGGGGGATGGGTATCGGAATCAGCCCCAGCATTTT,CASSPGQGDGYRNQPQHF
-,14,-,TRBV9,TRBJ1-1,TGTGCCAGCAGCATTGGGCCCCCGAACACTGAAGCTTTCTTT,CASSIGPPNTEAFF
-,14,-,TRBV7-9,TRBJ2-1,TGTGCCAGCAGCTTAAGGACAGAGGGGAATGAGCAGTTCTTC,CASSLRTEGNEQFF
-,13,-,TRBV15,TRBJ2-2,TGTGCCACCAGGGGGCCGCGGACCGGGGAGCTGTTTTTT,CATRGPRTGELFF
TRBD1,15,-,TRBV29-1,TRBJ1-6,TGCAGCGTACACGGACAGGGTAACTATAATTCACCCCTCCACTTT,CSVHGQGNYNSPLHF
-,16,-,TRBV29-1,TRBJ2-3,TGCAGCGTAGCCTCTGGAAGGACACTGAGCACAGATACGCAGTATTTT,CSVASGRTLSTDTQYF
-,17,-,TRBV25-1,TRBJ1-5,TGTGCCAGCAGTGAATACGAGGGGGAGCCCACCTATCAGCCCCAGCATTTT,CASSEYEGEPTYQPQHF
-,15,-,TRBV19,TRBJ1-5,TGTGCCAGTAGTATAGCTCACAGACGTAATCAGCCCCAGCATTTT,CASSIAHRRNQPQHF
TRBD1,16,-,TRBV7-9,TRBJ2-7,TGTGCCAGCAGCTTTCGGACAGGGGCAGGGAACTACGAGCAGTACTTC,CASSFRTGAGNYEQYF
TRBD1,16,-,TRBV9,TRBJ2-2,TGTGCCAGCAGCATGCGGACAGGGCCGGACACCGGGGAGCTGTTTTTT,CASSMRTGPDTGELFF
-,14,-,TRBV6-2/TRBV6-3,TRBJ2-5,TGTGCCAGCAGTTACTCGTCGGGCCAAGAGACCCAGTACTTC,CASSYSSGQETQYF
-,20,once,TRBV3-1/TRBV3-2,TRBJ2-1,TGTGCCAGCAGCCAAGAAGGTAGCGGCCTAGAAGTGGGGGTCTACAATGAGCAGTTCTTC,CASSQEGSGLEVGVYNEQFF
-,14,-,TRBV4-1,TRBJ1-6,TGCGCCAGCAGCCAACGTCAATTCAATTCACCCCTCCACTTT,CASSQRQFNSPLHF
-,14,-,TRBV7-2,TRBJ2-1,TGTGCCAGCAGCCCCCAACAGGGCGTCGATGAGCAGTTCTTC,CASSPQQGVDEQFF
TRBD2,13,-,TRBV28,TRBJ2-1,TGTGCCGGAGCGGGAGGGCCTGGGAATGAGCAGTTCTTC,CAGAGGPGNEQFF
-,15,-,TRBV6-2/TRBV6-3,TRBJ1-2,TGTGCCAGCAGTTTGGTCGGGGGCGCCTCCTATGGCTACACCTTC,CASSLVGGASYGYTF